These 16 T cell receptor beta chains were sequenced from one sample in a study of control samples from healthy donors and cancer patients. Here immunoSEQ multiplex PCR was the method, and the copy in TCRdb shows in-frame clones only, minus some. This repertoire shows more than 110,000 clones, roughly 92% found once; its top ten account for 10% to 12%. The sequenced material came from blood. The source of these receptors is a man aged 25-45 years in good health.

The CDR3 region is CASSYSSESYEQYF. CDR3 nucleotides: TGTGCCAGCAGTTACTCGTCAGAATCCTACGAGCAGTACTTC. V and J are TRBV6-2 or TRBV6-3 and TRBJ2-7; no definite D call. There are 14 residues in the CDR3. Germline values: CDR1 MNHEY, CDR2 SVGEGT. The germline V and J ends were trimmed by 0 bases and 1 base, with 7 bases remaining between them.

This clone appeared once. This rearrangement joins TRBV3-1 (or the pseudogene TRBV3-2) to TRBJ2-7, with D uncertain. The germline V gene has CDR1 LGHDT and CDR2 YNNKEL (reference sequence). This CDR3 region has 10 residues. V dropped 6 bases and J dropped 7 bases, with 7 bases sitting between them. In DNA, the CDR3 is TGTGCCAGCAGACGGTGGGAGCAGTACTTC. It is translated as CASRRWEQYF.

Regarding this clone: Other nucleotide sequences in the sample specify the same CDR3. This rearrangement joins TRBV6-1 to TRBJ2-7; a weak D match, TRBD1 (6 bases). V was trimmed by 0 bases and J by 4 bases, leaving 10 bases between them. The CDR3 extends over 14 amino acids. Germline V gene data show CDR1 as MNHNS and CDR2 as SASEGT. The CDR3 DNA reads TGTGCCAGCAGTGAAGCGCGGACAGCGTACGAGCAGTACTTC. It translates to CASSEARTAYEQYF.

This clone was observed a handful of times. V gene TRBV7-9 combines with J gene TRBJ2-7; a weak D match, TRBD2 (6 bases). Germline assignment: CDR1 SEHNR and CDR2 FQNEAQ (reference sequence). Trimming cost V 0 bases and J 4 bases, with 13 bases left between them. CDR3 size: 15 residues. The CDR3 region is CASSLAPGDQYEQYF. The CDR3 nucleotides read TGTGCCAGCAGCTTAGCGCCGGGGGACCAATACGAGCAGTACTTC.

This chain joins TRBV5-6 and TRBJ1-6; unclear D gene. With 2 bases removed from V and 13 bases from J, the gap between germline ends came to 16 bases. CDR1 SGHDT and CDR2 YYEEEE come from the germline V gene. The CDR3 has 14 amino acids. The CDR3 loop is CASSFGQAPGPLHF. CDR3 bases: TGTGCCAGCAGCTTTGGTCAGGCCCCGGGGCCCCTCCACTTT.

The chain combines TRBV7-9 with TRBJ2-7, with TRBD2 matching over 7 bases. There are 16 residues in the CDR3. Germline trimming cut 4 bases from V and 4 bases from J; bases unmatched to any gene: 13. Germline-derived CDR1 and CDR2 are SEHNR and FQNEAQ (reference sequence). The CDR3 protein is CASSYMGVRGGYEQYF. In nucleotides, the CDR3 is TGTGCCAGCAGCTACATGGGGGTACGGGGAGGGTACGAGCAGTACTTC.

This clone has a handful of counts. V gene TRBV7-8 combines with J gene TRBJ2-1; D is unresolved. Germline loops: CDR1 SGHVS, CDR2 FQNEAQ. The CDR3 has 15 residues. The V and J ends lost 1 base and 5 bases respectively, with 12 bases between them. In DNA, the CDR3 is TGTGCCAGCAGCTTAGGGCCCGGAGCCCACAATGAGCAGTTCTTC. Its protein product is CASSLGPGAHNEQFF.

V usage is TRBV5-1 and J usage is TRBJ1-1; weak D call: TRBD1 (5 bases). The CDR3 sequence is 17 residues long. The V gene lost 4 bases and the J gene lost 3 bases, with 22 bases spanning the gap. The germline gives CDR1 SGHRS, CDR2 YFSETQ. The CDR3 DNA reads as TGCGCCAGCAGCCCCGGGGACCTGCGAGCCCGGGACACTGAAGCTTTCTTT. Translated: CASSPGDLRARDTEAFF.

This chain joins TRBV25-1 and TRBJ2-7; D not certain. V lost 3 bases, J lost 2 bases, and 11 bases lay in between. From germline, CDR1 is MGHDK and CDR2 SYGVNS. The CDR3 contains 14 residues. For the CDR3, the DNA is TGTGCCAGCAGTGATGAGCTAGAAACCTACGAGCAGTACTTC. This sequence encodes CASSDELETYEQYF.

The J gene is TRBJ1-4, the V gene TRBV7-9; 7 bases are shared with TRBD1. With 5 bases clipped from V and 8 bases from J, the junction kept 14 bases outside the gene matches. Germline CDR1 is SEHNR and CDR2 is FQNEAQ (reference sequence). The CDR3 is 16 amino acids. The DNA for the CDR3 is TGTGCCAGCAGCCGGAGCGACTCAACAGGGGAGGAAAAACTGTTTTTT. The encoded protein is CASSRSDSTGEEKLFF. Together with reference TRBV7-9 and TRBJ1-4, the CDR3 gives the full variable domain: DTGVSQNPRHKITKRGQNVTFRCDPISEHNRLYWYRQTLGQGPEFLTYFQNEAQLEKSRLLSDRFSAERPKGSFSTLEIQRTEQGDSAMYLCASSRSDSTGEEKLFFGSGTQLSVL.

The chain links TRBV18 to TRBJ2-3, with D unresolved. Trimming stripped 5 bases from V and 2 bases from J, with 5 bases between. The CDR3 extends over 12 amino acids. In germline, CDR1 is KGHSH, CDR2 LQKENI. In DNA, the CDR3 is TGTGCCAGCTCATCCTTCACAGATACGCAGTATTTT. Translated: CASSSFTDTQYF.

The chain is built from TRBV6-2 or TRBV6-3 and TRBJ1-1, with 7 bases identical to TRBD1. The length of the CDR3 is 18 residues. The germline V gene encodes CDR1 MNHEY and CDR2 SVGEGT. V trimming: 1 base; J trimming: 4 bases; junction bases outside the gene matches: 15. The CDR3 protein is CASSYFRGRGRRITEAFF. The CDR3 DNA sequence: TGTGCCAGCAGTTACTTTAGGGGGCGCGGTCGACGCATCACTGAAGCTTTCTTT.

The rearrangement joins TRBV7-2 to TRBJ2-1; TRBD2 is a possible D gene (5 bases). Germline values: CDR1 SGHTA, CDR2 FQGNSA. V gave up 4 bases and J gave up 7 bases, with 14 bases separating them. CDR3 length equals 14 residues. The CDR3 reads CASSSDFAANEQFF. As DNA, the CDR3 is TGTGCCAGCAGCTCGGACTTCGCCGCTAATGAGCAGTTCTTC.

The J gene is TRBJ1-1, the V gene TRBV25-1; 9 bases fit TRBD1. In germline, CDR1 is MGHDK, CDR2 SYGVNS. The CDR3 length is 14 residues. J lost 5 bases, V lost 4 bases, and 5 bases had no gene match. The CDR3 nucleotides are TGTGCCAGCAGTGCGGACAGGGGAGGGACTGAAGCTTTCTTT. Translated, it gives CASSADRGGTEAFF.

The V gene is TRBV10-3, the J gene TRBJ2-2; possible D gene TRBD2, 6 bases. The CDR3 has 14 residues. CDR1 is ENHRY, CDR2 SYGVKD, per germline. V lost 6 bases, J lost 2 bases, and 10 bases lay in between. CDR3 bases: TGTGCCATCAGACCCGGGACTAACACCGGGGAGCTGTTTTTT. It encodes CAIRPGTNTGELFF.

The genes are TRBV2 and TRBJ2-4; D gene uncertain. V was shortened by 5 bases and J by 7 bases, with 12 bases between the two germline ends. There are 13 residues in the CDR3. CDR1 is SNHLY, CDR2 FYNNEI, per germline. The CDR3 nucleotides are TGTGCCAGCAGTATCACTAATAGGAACATTCAGTACTTC. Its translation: CASSITNRNIQYF. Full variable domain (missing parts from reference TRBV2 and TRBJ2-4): EPEVTQTPSHQVTQMGQEVILRCVPISNHLYFYWYRQILGQKVEFLVSFYNNEISEKSEIFDDQFSVERPDGSNFTLKIRSTKLEDSAMYFCASSITNRNIQYFGAGTRLSVL.